This TCR beta chain was profiled in a study of cytomegalovirus exposure and HLA in healthy donors. A multiplex PCR was run with 60 Vbeta primers and 13 Jbeta primers. Only in-frame clones appear in the TCRdb table, and some are missing; sequencing was by immunoSEQ multiplex PCR. The repertoire includes roughly 140,000 clones, over 65% of them detected once, and roughly 2.9% sits in the top ten. As to this clone: What it binds is unknown.

Study-wide findings and caveats: Prior analysis indicated that the majority of TCR beta V segments exhibited productivity approximately 87% or approximately 30% of the time.

Germline V gives CDR1 MDHEN, CDR2 SYDVKM. CDR3 length equals 14 residues. The ends were cut back, 7 bases at V and 5 bases at J, with 12 bases in the middle. The receptor was derived from a female donor in good health and CMV-seronegative. V gene TRBV28 combines with J gene TRBJ1-6; a possible D gene is TRBD1 (6 bases). The sequencing sample was made of PBMCs. DNA for the CDR3: TGTGCCAGCATTGGAAGGGACAATAATTCACCCCTCCACTTT. Amino acids: CASIGRDNNSPLHF.